This TCR beta chain derives from a study of blood T cell repertoires in COVID-19. This CDR3 contains 14 residues. Trimming cost V 8 bases and J 6 bases; bases outside gene matches: 8. Germline values: CDR1 LNHDA, CDR2 SQIVND (reference sequence). Original analysis: Amplification with reference gene primers provided the estimates of nucleated cell counts. TCRdb keeps only in-frame clones here, not all; method: immunoSEQ multiplex PCR. V and J calls and clone size are copied from that table; D and trimming were computed from the DNA. Among hundreds of thousands of clones listed, 85% to 90% were seen once.

The chain is built from TRBV19 and TRBJ2-1; 9 bases are shared with TRBD2. The TCR sequence derives from a woman aged 50 to 65 who had recovered from COVID-19. The sample comprised PBMCs or T cells enriched from blood (not recorded which). DNA of the CDR3: TGTGCCAGTGGAAGCGGGAGGATCCGCAATGAGCAGTTCTTC. This encodes CASGSGRIRNEQFF.